This record concerns one T cell receptor beta chain sequence. Its antigen is not identified. The second PCR ran roughly 6 to 11 cycles with a sample-barcoded 5' primer and J-beta primers. Every sample gave at least 2.5 million paired-end reads containing CDR3. TCRdb re-analysed the 5' RACE reads in MiXCR, keeping a single row per CDR3 protein. The sample consists of more than 700,000 distinct CDR3 sequences, 40% to 65% of them appearing once. This CDR3 comprises 16 residues. Germline V lookup: CDR1 SQVTM, CDR2 ANQGSEA. J gave up 7 bases and V 4 bases, and 17 bases lay outside the gene matches. The source of the sample is a study of blood T cells in healthy people across ages. General observations from the study: Older age coincided with a roughly linear decline in TCR beta diversity per million T cells.

The sequenced sample consisted of blood. This rearrangement joins TRBV29-1 to TRBJ2-7; 9 bases agree with TRBD2. The source is a man older than 75 in good health. CDR3 sequence (DNA): TGCAGCGTTGTCGGCCAGCGGGAGGTGGACCACAATGAGCAGTACTTC. This gives the protein CSVVGQREVDHNEQYF.